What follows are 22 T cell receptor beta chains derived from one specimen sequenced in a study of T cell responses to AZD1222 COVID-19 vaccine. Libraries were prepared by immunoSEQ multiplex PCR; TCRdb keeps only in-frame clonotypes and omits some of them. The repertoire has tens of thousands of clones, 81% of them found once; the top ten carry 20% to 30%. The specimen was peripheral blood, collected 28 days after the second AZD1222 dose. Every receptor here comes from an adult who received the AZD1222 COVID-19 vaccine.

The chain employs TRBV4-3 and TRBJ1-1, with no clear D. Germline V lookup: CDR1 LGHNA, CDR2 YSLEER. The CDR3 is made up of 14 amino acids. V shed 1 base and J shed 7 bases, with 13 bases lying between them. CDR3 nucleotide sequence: TGCGCCAGCAGCCAAGCAGGAGTGGCTAGTGAAGCTTTCTTT. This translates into CASSQAGVASEAFF.

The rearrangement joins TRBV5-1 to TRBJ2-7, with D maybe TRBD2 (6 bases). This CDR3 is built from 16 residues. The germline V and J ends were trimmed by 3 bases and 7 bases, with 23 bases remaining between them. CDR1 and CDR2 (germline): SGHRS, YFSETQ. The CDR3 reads CASSWGEESLGDEQYF. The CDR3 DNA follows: TGCGCCAGCAGCTGGGGGGAGGAGTCTCTTGGAGATGAGCAGTACTTC. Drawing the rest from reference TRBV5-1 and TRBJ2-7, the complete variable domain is KAGVTQTPRYLIKTRGQQVTLSCSPISGHRSVSWYQQTPGQGLQFLFEYFSETQRNKGNFPGRFSGRQFSNSRSEMNVSTLELGDSALYLCASSWGEESLGDEQYFGPGTRLTVT.

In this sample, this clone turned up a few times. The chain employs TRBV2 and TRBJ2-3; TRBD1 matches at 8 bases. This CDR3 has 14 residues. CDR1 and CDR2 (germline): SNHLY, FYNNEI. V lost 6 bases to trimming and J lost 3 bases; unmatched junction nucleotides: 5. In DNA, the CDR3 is TGTGCCAGCAGCTGGACAGGGAAGACAGATACGCAGTATTTT. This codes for CASSWTGKTDTQYF.

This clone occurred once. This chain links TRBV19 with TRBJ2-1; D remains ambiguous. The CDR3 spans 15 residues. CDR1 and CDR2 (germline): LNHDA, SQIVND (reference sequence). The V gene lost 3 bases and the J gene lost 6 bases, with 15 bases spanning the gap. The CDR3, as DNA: TGTGCCAGTAGTATCTGGATGACCCCAGGCAATGAGCAGTTCTTC. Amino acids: CASSIWMTPGNEQFF.

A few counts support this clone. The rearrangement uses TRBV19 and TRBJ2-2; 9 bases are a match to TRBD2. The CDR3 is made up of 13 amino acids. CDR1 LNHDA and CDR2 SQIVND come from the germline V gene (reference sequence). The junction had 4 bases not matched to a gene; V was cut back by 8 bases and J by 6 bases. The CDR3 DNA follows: TGTGCCAGTGCCGGCGGGAGGGCCGGGGAGCTGTTTTTT. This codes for CASAGGRAGELFF.

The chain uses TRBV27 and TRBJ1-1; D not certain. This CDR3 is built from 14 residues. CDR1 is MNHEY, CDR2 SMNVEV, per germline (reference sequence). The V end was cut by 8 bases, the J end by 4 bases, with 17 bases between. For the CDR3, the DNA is TGTGCCAGCGTTCCACGGCGGTACGGCACTGAAGCTTTCTTT. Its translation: CASVPRRYGTEAFF.

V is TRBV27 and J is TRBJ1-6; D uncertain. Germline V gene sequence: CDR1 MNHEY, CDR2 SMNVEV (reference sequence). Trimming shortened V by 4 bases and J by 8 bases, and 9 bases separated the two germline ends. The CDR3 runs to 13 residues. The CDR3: CASSSGYYSPLHF. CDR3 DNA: TGTGCCAGCAGTTCAGGATACTATTCACCCCTCCACTTT.

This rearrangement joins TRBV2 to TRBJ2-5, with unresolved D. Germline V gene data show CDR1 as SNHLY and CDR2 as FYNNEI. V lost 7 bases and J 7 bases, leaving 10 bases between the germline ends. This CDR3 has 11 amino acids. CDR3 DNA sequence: TGTGCCAGCACCTTAAAGGTGACCCAGTACTTC. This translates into CASTLKVTQYF.

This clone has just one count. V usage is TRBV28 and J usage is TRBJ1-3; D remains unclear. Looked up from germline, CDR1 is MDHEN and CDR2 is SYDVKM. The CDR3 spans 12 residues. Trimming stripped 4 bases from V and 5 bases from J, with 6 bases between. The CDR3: CASSSSRNTIYF. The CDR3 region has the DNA TGTGCCAGCAGTTCCTCGCGAAACACCATATATTTT.

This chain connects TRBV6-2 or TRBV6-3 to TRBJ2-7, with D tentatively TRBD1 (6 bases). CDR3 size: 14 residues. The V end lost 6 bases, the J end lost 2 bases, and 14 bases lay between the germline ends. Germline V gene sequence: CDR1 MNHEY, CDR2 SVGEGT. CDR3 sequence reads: CASSPRQGPYEQYF. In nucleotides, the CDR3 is TGTGCCAGCAGCCCCCGGCAGGGGCCCTACGAGCAGTACTTC.

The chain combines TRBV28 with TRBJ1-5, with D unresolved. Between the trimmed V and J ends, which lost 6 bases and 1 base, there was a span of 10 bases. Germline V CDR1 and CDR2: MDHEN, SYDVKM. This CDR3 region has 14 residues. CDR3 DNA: TGTGCCAGCAGGATACCGAGGAGCAATCAGCCCCAGCATTTT. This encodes CASRIPRSNQPQHF.

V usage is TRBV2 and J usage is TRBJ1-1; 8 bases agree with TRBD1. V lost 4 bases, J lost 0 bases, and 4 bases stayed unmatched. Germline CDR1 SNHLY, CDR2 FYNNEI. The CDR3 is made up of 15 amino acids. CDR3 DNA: TGTGCCAGCAGTGGGACAGGGATGTTGAACACTGAAGCTTTCTTT. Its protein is CASSGTGMLNTEAFF.

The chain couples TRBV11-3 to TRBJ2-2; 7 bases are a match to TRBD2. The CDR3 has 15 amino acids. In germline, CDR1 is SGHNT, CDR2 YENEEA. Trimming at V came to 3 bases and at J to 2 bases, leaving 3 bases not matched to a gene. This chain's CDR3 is CASSLSGTNTGELFF. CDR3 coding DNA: TGTGCCAGCAGCTTGAGCGGGACTAACACCGGGGAGCTGTTTTTT.

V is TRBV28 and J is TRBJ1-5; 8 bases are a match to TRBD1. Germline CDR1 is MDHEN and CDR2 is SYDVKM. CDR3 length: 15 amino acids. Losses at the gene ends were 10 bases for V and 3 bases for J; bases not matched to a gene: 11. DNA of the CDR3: TGTGCCATCAACAGGGGGGATCTTAACAATCAGCCCCAGCATTTT. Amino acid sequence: CAINRGDLNNQPQHF.

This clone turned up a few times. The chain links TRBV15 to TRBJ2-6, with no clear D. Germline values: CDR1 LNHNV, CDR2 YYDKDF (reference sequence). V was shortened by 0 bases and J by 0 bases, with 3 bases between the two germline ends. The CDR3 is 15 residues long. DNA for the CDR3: TGTGCCACCAGCAGAGACAACTCTGGGGCCAACGTCCTGACTTTC. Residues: CATSRDNSGANVLTF.

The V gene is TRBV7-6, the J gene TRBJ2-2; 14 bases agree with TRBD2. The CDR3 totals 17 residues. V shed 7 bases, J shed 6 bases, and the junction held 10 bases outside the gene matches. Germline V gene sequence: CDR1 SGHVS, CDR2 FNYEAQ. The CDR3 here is CASTNPGGLAGAGELFF. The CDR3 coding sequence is TGTGCCAGCACCAACCCCGGGGGACTAGCGGGAGCCGGGGAGCTGTTTTTT.

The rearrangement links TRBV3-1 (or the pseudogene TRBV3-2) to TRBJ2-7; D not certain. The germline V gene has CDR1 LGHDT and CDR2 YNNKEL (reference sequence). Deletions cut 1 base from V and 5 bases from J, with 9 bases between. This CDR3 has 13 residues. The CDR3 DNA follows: TGTGCCAGCAGCCAAGGGTCACCCCACGAGCAGTACTTC. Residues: CASSQGSPHEQYF.

In nucleotides, the CDR3 is TGTGCCTGGAACAGGGGGCTAGTCACTGAAGCTTTCTTT. Residues: CAWNRGLVTEAFF. The chain combines TRBV30 with TRBJ1-1, with TRBD1 matching 9 bases. Trimming removed 4 bases from V and 4 bases from J; junction bases left unmatched: 4. CDR1 is GTSNPN, CDR2 SVGIG, per germline (reference sequence). CDR3 length equals 13 residues.

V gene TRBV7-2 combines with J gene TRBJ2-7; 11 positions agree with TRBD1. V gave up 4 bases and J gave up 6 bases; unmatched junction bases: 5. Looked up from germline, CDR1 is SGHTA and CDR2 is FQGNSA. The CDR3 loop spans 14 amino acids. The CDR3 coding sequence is TGTGCCAGCAGCTGGACAGGGGGCGAGGGCGAGCAGTACTTC. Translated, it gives CASSWTGGEGEQYF.

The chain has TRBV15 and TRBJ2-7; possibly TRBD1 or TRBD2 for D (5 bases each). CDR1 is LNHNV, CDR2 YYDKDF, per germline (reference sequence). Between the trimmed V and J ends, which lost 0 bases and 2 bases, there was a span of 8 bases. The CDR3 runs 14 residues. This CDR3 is CATSRDLGAYEQYF. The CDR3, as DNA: TGTGCCACCAGCAGAGATTTGGGGGCCTACGAGCAGTACTTC. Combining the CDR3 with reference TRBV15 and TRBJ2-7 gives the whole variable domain DAMVIQNPRYQVTQFGKPVTLSCSQTLNHNVMYWYQQKSSQAPKLLFHYYDKDFNNEADTPDNFQSRRPNTSFCFLDIRSPGLGDTAMYLCATSRDLGAYEQYFGPGTRLTVT.

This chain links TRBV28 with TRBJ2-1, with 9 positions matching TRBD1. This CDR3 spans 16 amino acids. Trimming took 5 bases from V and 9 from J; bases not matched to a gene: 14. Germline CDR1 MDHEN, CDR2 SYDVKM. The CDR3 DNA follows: TGTGCCAGCAGTCTATTCGGACAGGGGAAGATCGGTGAGCAGTTCTTC. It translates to CASSLFGQGKIGEQFF. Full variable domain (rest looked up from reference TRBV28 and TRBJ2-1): DVKVTQSSRYLVKRTGEKVFLECVQDMDHENMFWYRQDPGLGLRLIYFSYDVKMKEKGDIPEGYSVSREKKERFSLILESASTNQTSMYLCASSLFGQGKIGEQFFGPGTRLTVL.

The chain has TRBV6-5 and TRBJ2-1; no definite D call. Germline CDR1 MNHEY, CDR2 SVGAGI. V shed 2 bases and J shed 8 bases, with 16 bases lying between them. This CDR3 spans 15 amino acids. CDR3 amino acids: CASSYKKTKEYEQFF. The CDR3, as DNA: TGTGCCAGCAGTTACAAAAAAACAAAGGAGTATGAGCAGTTCTTC.